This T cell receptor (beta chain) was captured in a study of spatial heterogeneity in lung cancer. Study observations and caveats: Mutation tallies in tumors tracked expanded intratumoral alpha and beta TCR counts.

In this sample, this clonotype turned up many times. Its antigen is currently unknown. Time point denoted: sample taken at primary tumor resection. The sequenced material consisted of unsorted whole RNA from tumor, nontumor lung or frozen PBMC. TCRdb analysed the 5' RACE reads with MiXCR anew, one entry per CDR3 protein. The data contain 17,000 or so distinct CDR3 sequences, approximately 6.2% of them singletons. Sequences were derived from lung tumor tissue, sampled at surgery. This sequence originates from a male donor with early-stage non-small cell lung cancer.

The CDR3 region is CASSLGDRVYTEAFF. The CDR3 DNA follows: TGTGCCAGCAGTTTAGGAGACAGGGTTTACACTGAAGCTTTCTTT. V gene TRBV12-3 or TRBV12-4 combines with J gene TRBJ1-1; 7 bases are shared with TRBD1. There are 15 residues in the CDR3. J lost 3 bases, V lost 1 base, and 5 bases had no gene match.